The TCR beta chain under discussion was sequenced for a study of Ad26.COV2.S vaccination and SARS-CoV-2 variants. Study-level points and caveats: Similar non-spike TCR breadth was observed in recipients of vaccine and of placebo.

This clone was detected once. What it recognizes is unknown. CDR1 LGHNA and CDR2 YSLEER come from the germline V gene. With 0 bases removed from V and 5 bases from J, the gap between germline ends came to 7 bases. CDR3 size: 13 residues. Sequenced by immunoSEQ multiplex PCR; TCRdb stores in-frame clones only, minus some. The table has about 350,000 clones, about 91% seen once. This receptor was taken from a human donor who had recovered from COVID-19. Material: peripheral blood, obtained after recovery from COVID-19. This chain joins TRBV4-3 and TRBJ1-2; D remains ambiguous. The CDR3 region is CASSQDGGYGYTF. The CDR3 DNA reads TGCGCCAGCAGCCAAGATGGAGGATATGGCTACACCTTC.